The clone carrying this T cell receptor (beta chain) was found a few times. Its target is not known. Individual TCR cDNA molecules each bore their own unique molecular identifier. TCRdb called the 5' RACE reads again in MiXCR, with one record for every CDR3 protein. The data hold about 47,000 distinct CDR3 sequences, with 7.4% observed a single time. The germline V gene has CDR1 DFQATT and CDR2 SNEGSKA (reference sequence). The CDR3 is made up of 14 amino acids. Unmatched junction bases numbered 9, after V lost 3 bases and J lost 7 bases. The entry originates in a study of spatial heterogeneity in lung cancer. Study background: The donors, about 74 patients with untreated early-stage non-small cell lung cancer, provided the samples. The authors sequenced available follow-up PBMC samples, taken a median of roughly 24 months after resection. Study observations and caveats: Ubiquitous expanded tumor TCRs surfaced in blood more at resection than they did at follow-up.

As to time point: blood at routine non-recurrence follow-up after resection. Sequencing of whole RNA from tumor, nontumor lung or frozen PBMC involved no sorting. This TCR was recovered from a female donor with early-stage non-small cell lung cancer. This chain joins TRBV20-1 and TRBJ1-2; TRBD1 matches 9 bases. Sequenced material: PBMCs, taken at follow-up. The CDR3 protein is CSASPLQGASGYTF. The CDR3, as DNA: TGCAGTGCTAGCCCCCTACAGGGGGCGTCTGGCTACACCTTC.